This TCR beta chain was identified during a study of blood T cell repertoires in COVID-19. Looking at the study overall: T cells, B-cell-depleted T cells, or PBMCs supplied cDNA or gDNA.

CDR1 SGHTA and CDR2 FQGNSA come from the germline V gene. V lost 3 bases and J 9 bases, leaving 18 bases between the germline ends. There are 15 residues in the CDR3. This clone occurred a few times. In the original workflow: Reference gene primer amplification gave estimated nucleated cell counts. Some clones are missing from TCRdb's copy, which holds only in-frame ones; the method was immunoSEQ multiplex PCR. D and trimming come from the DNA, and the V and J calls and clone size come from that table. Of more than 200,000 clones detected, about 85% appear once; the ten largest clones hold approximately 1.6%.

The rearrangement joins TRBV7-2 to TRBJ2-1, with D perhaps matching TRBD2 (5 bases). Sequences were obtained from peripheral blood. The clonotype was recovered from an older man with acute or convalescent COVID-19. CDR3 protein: CASSFSTSTEGEQFF. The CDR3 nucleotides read TGTGCCAGCAGCTTCTCTACTTCTACAGAGGGTGAGCAGTTCTTC.